What follows are 10 T cell receptor beta chains derived from one specimen sequenced in a study of radiation and T cells in renal cell carcinoma. The protocol was immunoSEQ multiplex PCR, while the TCRdb copy is restricted to in-frame clones and leaves out a portion. The table has roughly 130,000 clones, 88% seen once. Time point reported: blood 2 weeks post-SBRT. Treatment given: 15 Gy SBRT to primary tumor, nephrectomy 4 weeks later. The sample here was blood, taken from a patient whose treatment included radiotherapy and nephrectomy. The receptors were sampled from a woman aged 65 to 85 with renal cell carcinoma.

This clone was found once. The chain couples TRBV19 to TRBJ1-4; D is unresolved. V dropped 3 bases and J dropped 4 bases, with 9 bases sitting between them. This CDR3 comprises 14 residues. Germline V CDR1 and CDR2: LNHDA, SQIVND (reference sequence). In DNA, the CDR3 is TGTGCCAGTAGTATCTTCGCGGTTAATGAAAAACTGTTTTTT. This gives the protein CASSIFAVNEKLFF.

The chain recombines TRBV7-2 with TRBJ2-2, with 7 positions matching TRBD1. The CDR3 spans 17 residues. Looked up from germline, CDR1 is SGHTA and CDR2 is FQGNSA. V lost 0 bases and J lost 1; bases outside the gene matches: 5. This CDR3 reads CASSLAVRGRNTGELFF. In nucleotides, the CDR3 is TGTGCCAGCAGCTTAGCCGTGAGGGGGCGGAACACCGGGGAGCTGTTTTTT.

V is TRBV28 and J is TRBJ2-2, with D unclear. Trimming cost V 5 bases and J 4 bases, with 5 bases left between them. Germline V lookup: CDR1 MDHEN, CDR2 SYDVKM. The CDR3 length is 12 residues. The DNA of the CDR3 is TGTGCCAGCAGTACCTCCACCGGGGAGCTGTTTTTT. It yields the protein CASSTSTGELFF.

This clone was recorded only once. CDR3 nucleotides: TGTGCCAGCAGTGACTCTTTAGCTAGCACAGATACGCAGTATTTT. As protein: CASSDSLASTDTQYF. The rearrangement links TRBV6-1 to TRBJ2-3; D gene ambiguous. Germline CDR1 is MNHNS and CDR2 is SASEGT. V shed 3 bases and J shed 0 bases, with 10 bases lying between them. The CDR3 loop spans 15 amino acids.

The genes are TRBV7-3 and TRBJ1-6; D unresolved. Germline CDR1 reads SGHTA; CDR2 reads FQGTGA. Trimming took 1 base from V and 9 from J, leaving 16 bases between them. There are 16 residues in the CDR3. The CDR3 loop reads CASSLKDFQVGSPLHF. The DNA of the CDR3 is TGTGCCAGCAGCTTAAAGGACTTTCAGGTAGGTTCACCCCTCCACTTT.

Concerning this clone: Other DNA sequences in the sample encode the same CDR3. V is TRBV9 and J is TRBJ1-1; TRBD1 is a possible D gene (5 bases). The CDR3 has 13 residues. V was pared by 2 bases and J by 1 base, with 6 bases between. CDR1 SGDLS and CDR2 YYNGEE come from the germline V gene. The CDR3 loop reads CASSVGANTEAFF. The CDR3 nucleotides read TGTGCCAGCAGCGTCGGGGCGAACACTGAAGCTTTCTTT.

This rearrangement joins TRBV2 to TRBJ1-3; D not resolved. The V end lost 3 bases, the J end lost 0 bases, and 9 bases lay between the germline ends. There are 15 residues in the CDR3. Germline CDR1 and CDR2: SNHLY and FYNNEI. In DNA, the CDR3 is TGTGCCAGCAGTGAGAGGGCAGGCTCTGGAAACACCATATATTTT. This encodes CASSERAGSGNTIYF.

This clone was seen once. Here the CDR3 reads CASSPTASRDQPQHF. The CDR3 DNA reads TGTGCCAGCAGCCCGACAGCTTCTCGGGATCAGCCCCAGCATTTT. The chain combines TRBV4-2 with TRBJ1-5; tentative D call: TRBD1 (5 bases). V dropped 4 bases and J dropped 5 bases, with 15 bases sitting between them. The CDR3 is 15 residues long. The V gene's germline CDR1 is LGHNA and CDR2 YNFKEQ.

Remarks on this clone: The junction departs from the called germline gene at one end, perhaps through a read error. The same CDR3 arises from other DNA sequences in this sample as well. The chain couples TRBV7-2 to TRBJ2-1, with 8 bases identical to TRBD2. CDR1 is SGHTA, CDR2 FQGNSA, per germline. CDR3 length: 15 residues. CDR3 bases: TGTGCCAGCAGCCTAGCGGGCAGCTCCTACAATGAGCAGTTCTTC. It encodes CASSLAGSSYNEQFF. The entire variable domain, with the rest obtained from reference TRBV7-2 and TRBJ2-1, is as follows: GAGVSQSPSNKVTEKGKDVELRCDPISGHTALYWYRQSLGQGLEFLIYFQGNSAPDKSGLPSDRFSAERTGGSVSTLTIQRTQQEDSAVYLCASSLAGSSYNEQFFGPGTRLTVL.

J is TRBJ2-2 and V is TRBV6-1; D is uncertain. The CDR3 spans 13 residues. Germline V CDR1 and CDR2: MNHNS, SASEGT. V was clipped by 8 bases and J by 4 bases, with 11 bases between them. The CDR3 is CASSPLGTGELFF. DNA for the CDR3: TGTGCCAGCTCACCACTCGGCACCGGGGAGCTGTTTTTT.